The source of this TCR beta chain is a study of blood T cell repertoires in COVID-19. CDR3 length: 16 residues. V gave up 3 bases and J gave up 2 bases; unmatched junction bases: 6. Per the germline V gene, CDR1 is MDHEN and CDR2 is SYDVKM. Repertoires were generated with immunoSEQ multiplex PCR, while TCRdb's copy carries only in-frame clones and drops some. The sample yields 55,000 to 80,000 clones, approximately 90% seen once. Material: peripheral blood. The clonotype was recovered from a human donor in a cohort sampled during active COVID-19. V is TRBV28 and J is TRBJ2-7, with 11 bases fitting TRBD1. CDR3: CASSLLPGQGAYEQYF. CDR3 in DNA: TGTGCCAGCAGTTTGCTCCCGGGACAGGGGGCCTACGAGCAGTACTTC.